A selection of T cell receptor beta chains follows, all from one sample in a study of blood T cell repertoires in COVID-19. Here immunoSEQ multiplex PCR was the method, and the copy in TCRdb shows in-frame clones only, minus some. The sample carries fewer than 450,000 clones, 80% to 95% recorded once. Sequenced: PBMCs or T cells enriched from blood (not recorded which). Receptor source: a man in his late teens or twenties who had recovered from COVID-19. Each CDR3 is given with its conserved first and last residue.

>TRBV24-1
CATSHPREGNTLYF
>TRBV9
CASGRDNYGYTF
>TRBV5-6
CASSLWLVASSVGADTQYF
>TRBV2
CASSERGGSSPLHF
>TRBV7-9
CASGRTGGYEQYF
>TRBV28
CASSARTGGANYGYTF
>TRBV7-3
CASSLGQGPYGYTF
>TRBV19
CATTDAADTGELFF
>TRBV5-4
CASSLGGTGGPEAFF
>TRBV2
CASRGGHGNEQFF
>TRBV5-1
CASSVGHPDSPLHF
>TRBV7-2
CASSLGPGRGELFF
>TRBV30
CAWETSGRADGELFF
>TRBV5-4
CASSPGQGYGYTF
>TRBV28
CASSLTQVNTEAFF
>TRBV9
CASSVEPGNTGELFF
>TRBV30
CAWGRGSNSPLHF
>TRBV4-2
CASSQDPTSVLGEQYF
>TRBV7-3
CASSLRGTGSIDGYTF
>TRBV11-2
CASSSTDGGPYEQYF
>TRBV27
CASSLGGGGQPQHF
>TRBV18
CASSLRLGTDTQYF
>TRBV5-5
CASNRQGGDTEAFF
>TRBV5-1
CASTGEARNGYTF
>TRBV6-5
CASSYSRVRGAYEQYF
>TRBV11-2
CASSSTGNYGYTF
>TRBV9
CASSEQGAQGNTIYF
>TRBV6-5
CASSYSVTGDTEAFF
>TRBV30
CAWSSSVEQYF
>TRBV7-9
CASSLASGRAYEQYF
>TRBV10-2
CASTPTGETQYF